This T cell receptor (beta chain) was retrieved from a study of post-analysis software for immune sequencing data. Every TCR beta cDNA library bore unique molecular identifiers. The authors obtained 500,000 to 600,000 cDNA molecules from roughly 1.1 to 9.2 million T cells. TCRdb used MiXCR to reprocess the PCR reads, holding one entry per CDR3 protein. This sample has 750,000 to 950,000 distinct CDR3 sequences, with around 53% found just once. The length of the CDR3 is 16 residues. Germline lookup yields CDR1 SGHRS and CDR2 YFSETQ. With 3 bases removed from V and 0 bases from J, the gap between germline ends came to 10 bases. Points from the study as a whole: Strong co-clustering by F measure was seen for same-batch samples. Comparison with controls showed significantly lower normalized Chao1 diversity in multiple sclerosis patients. TRBV segments more frequent in patients than in controls numbered five and included TRBV5-6, TRBV5-1 and TRBV20-1.

Worth noting for this clonotype: The antigen is undetermined.

The clonotype comes from a girl under 18 with multiple sclerosis. Sequencing was performed on blood. The V and J genes are TRBV5-1 and TRBJ2-6, with TRBD1 as a possible D gene (5 bases). CDR3 sequence: CASSSTGFSGANVLTF. DNA for the CDR3: TGCGCCAGCAGCTCCACAGGTTTCTCTGGGGCCAACGTCCTGACTTTC.